This TCR beta chain was sequenced during a study of cytomegalovirus exposure and HLA in healthy donors (dated by TCRdb to the late 2010s). About the study as a whole: An earlier analysis of 587 of the donors reported 250 to 350 Gb of sequence data and 117 million unique TCR beta sequences obtained from approximately 180 million T cells. Donor age, sex, ethnicity and CMV serostatus were compiled together with the repertoire data. Roughly five DR-DQ haplotypes were handled as single units for association and clustering, since linkage in the cohort was strong. Among under 450 genotyped donors of the cohort, an average of about 240,000 unique TCR beta nucleotide sequences were sequenced per donor, roughly 20% of them non-productive. Along with the approximately 600-subject first cohort, a separate validation cohort of over a hundred different subjects was used. In a later genetic analysis, genome-wide SNP genotypes for about 55% of the roughly 670 donors were used, and that subset was treated as a discovery cohort. Rather than drawing on any new phenotypic data, the later analysis identified candidate immune exposures from TCR beta sequences and the way those sequences occurred across donors. HLA typing covered class I and class II loci at four-digit resolution. Roughly 300 gigabases of sequencing data and approximately 92 million unique TCR sequences made up an early release that covered several hundred HLA-typed donors. The study used immunosequencing to profile the T cell repertoires of 600 to 850 subjects and linked those repertoires to cytomegalovirus serostatus. The study was designed to test whether signatures of past pathogen exposure could be identified by cataloging public T cell receptors. Every repertoire in the discovery cohort had been generated on one and the same sequencing platform. A later analysis re-examined previously published TCR beta repertoires from just over 650 donors and added high-resolution HLA genotyping to investigate patterns of TCR occurrence. Of the 350 to 400 genotyped donors, about 80% fell in the genetic ancestry cluster associated with self-reported Caucasian donors. The study combined high-throughput TCR immunosequencing, statistical association of individual TCRs with disease status, and machine learning to predict cytomegalovirus infection status. Typing coverage varied by locus: roughly 620-630 donors for A, B, C, DRB1 and DQB1; 500 to 550 for DQA1; over 600 for DPA1; roughly 470 for DPB1. In an earlier analysis of roughly 540 of the donors, high-throughput TCR beta sequencing was used to judge whether each TCR beta V gene segment behaved as functional or pseudogenic.

Broader findings and caveats from the paper: A further reported finding was that TCR beta sequences accurately predicted the HLA-A and HLA-B alleles for most subjects in the first cohort. In a later analysis, TCR association rates were found to vary across HLA loci, with the most associated TCRs seen for DRB1 alleles and the fewest for HLA-C alleles. For the cohort, immune exposure information was limited to CMV serostatus. A later genetic analysis associated a missense DCLRE1C variant with V-gene and J-gene trimming of TCR beta chains, and an independent cohort replicated the association. The authors suggested that the approach could potentially be extended to other disease states and immunological phenotypes. Linkage disequilibrium might explain the correlated functional status among segregating V segments, but an unknown experimental factor could not be excluded. A group of highly shared sequence variants was considered likely to be a technical artifact of the sequencing pipeline. The study gave a list of about 150 TCR beta chains associated with cytomegalovirus. Because HLA typing was missing for some donors at each locus, association tests included only the typed subset. Cytomegalovirus status was reported to be diagnosed by the classifier with high specificity and sensitivity in both the original and validation cohorts. In a later analysis, around 17,000 TCR beta sequences were associated with specific HLA alleles at a false discovery rate of 0.05. The earlier analysis of nearly 600 of the donors excluded roughly 17 rarely observed V segments, including chromosome 9 orphons, because counts were too low. According to a later analysis, parvovirus B19, influenza, CMV and Epstein-Barr virus appeared linked to several top co-occurrence clusters. Sequencing depth was assumed to be roughly uniform across donors in the presence/absence analyses, though that assumption may not hold. Most CMV-associated TCR beta chains appeared to be HLA-restricted in a later analysis, and the HLA associations seemed to be driven largely by CMV exposure. Assigning TCR associations to individual alleles was difficult when HLA alleles, especially DR and DQ, strongly co-occurred. Some IMGT-functional V segments, including TRBV6-2 and TRBV6-3, could not be distinguished by the 87-base-pair reads and were therefore excluded. Across donors, most TCR sequences were observed very rarely, whereas some public TCRs were present in many individuals. Broadly in line with IMGT annotations, most TCR beta V segments showed up in productive rearrangements about 87% or about 30% of the time in an earlier analysis of 450 to 600 of the donors. A few of the identified cytomegalovirus-associated TCR beta chains were confirmed in vitro to be specific for cytomegalovirus antigens. Only TCR beta chains were sequenced in this cohort, and the absence of alpha or paired-chain data limited detectable features. According to a later genetic analysis, donors in an Asian-associated ancestry cluster had fewer N-insertions in productive TCRs than the approximately 650-donor mean. In a later analysis, HLA-associated TCR beta chains were found to be more clonally expanded and to have lower generation probabilities than equally common non-associated chains.

A word on this clone: What antigen it recognizes has not been identified. Base quality data are lacking; no much larger clone is found one base away.

Libraries were built with the immunoSEQ multiplex PCR assay. For the multiplex PCR, a mixture combining 60 forward primers for TCR Vbeta segments and 13 reverse primers for TCR Jbeta segments was used. Amplification of the CDR3 region of rearranged TCR beta genes was performed with a multiplex PCR assay on genomic DNA. The amplified TCR beta libraries were sequenced on the Illumina HiSeq System as 87-base-pair reads. In the paper's pipeline: A later analysis counted around 72 million unique TCR beta chains across the 670 or so repertoires, and around 9.9 million of these chains were shared by at least two donors. To remove PCR and sequencing errors, raw reads were error-corrected and collapsed into unique sequences using a nearest-neighbor algorithm that merged closely related sequences. CDR3 sequences were aligned to IMGT reference sequences to assign V, D and J gene segments. Each retained sequence needed at least a six-nucleotide match to both a V gene segment and a J gene segment. Rearrangements were called productive when the CDR3 lacked stop codons and stayed in frame with V and J; all others were non-productive. CDR3 was defined according to IMGT convention as the region running from the second conserved V-encoded cysteine to the conserved J-encoded phenylalanine. Sequences without an unambiguous match to a single V gene segment were excluded from the earlier analysis of 450 to 750 of the donors. In an earlier analysis of 587 of the donors, a V segment was called functional when productive rearrangements were above 56.7%, and segregating when the standard deviation between donors exceeded 5%. A statistical classification framework was built to diagnose cytomegalovirus status from the catalog of TCR beta chain sequences. A later analysis assigned V and J genes by comparing TCR nucleotide sequences with IMGT/GENE-DB human TR gene sequences. A later analysis assigned CDR3 sequences and most-parsimonious VDJ recombination scenarios with the TCRdist pipeline. In a later analysis, each TCR beta chain was defined by its CDR3 amino acid sequence together with its V-gene family, and reads lacking a unique V-gene family were excluded. To address suspected cross-contamination and a sequencing artifact, a later analysis removed 550 to 750 highly shared, low-generation-probability nucleotide sequences. In a later analysis, a clonal expansion index for each public chain was calculated from normalized within-repertoire ranks of inferred template counts. Generation probabilities in a later analysis came from a VDJ recombination model fitted to out-of-frame rearrangements, and those results were checked against IGoR. In a later analysis, hypergeometric tests were used to score TCR-TCR, TCR-HLA and TCR-CMV co-occurrence, with a repertoire-size bias correction applied to TCR pairs. In a later analysis, false discovery rates were estimated by permuting HLA or CMV assignments 20 times. In a later analysis, co-occurring TCRs were grouped using DBSCAN, and TCRdist sequence similarity was added for clustering within HLA-allele-positive subsets. Repertoires with fewer than 30,000 or more than 120,000 public chains, plus five repertoires with anomalous nucleotide sharing, were excluded from co-occurrence clustering. Here the immuneACCESS table is served through TCRdb, limited to in-frame sequences with V and J called. Missing clones are a known gap in these copies; in checked studies unresolved V genes cover under half, and the rest lacks a known reason. V and J calls and clone size are given by that table; D and trimming were obtained from the DNA. This sample gives 150,000 to 200,000 clones in total; about four fifths of them show up just once. The top ten clones comprise 1.6% of the sample.

Relative to germline, V is 0 bases shorter and J is 0 bases shorter, with 10 bases between their ends. The cysteine opens and the phenylalanine closes a CDR3 of 16 amino acids. Just CDR3 DNA is preserved here, 48 bases in frame from base 1. From a lookup of the germline V gene (reference sequence), CDR1 and CDR2 are SGHNT and YYREEE. The cohort consisted of 650 to 700 healthy bone marrow donors. At the time of sampling, every cohort member was nominally healthy, though immune exposures that went unrecorded were likely present. The donor was CMV seronegative and belonged to the group of more than 300 seronegative cohort members. A peripheral blood sample was provided by each donor, and peripheral blood mononuclear cells were used for TCR beta sequencing. The Qiagen DNeasy Blood Extraction Kit was used to extract genomic DNA from the blood cell samples.

Recombination connected TRBV5-4 to TRBJ1-3, with the D gene too uncertain to name. The sequence derives from a man aged 45-65 years in good health and CMV-seronegative. The sample taken for sequencing was PBMCs. The sequence in DNA is TGTGCCAGCAGCTTGGAGCCCGATCACTCTGGAAACACCATATATTTT. Its coded protein is CASSLEPDHSGNTIYF.